The next 27 T cell receptor beta chains were all read from a single sample in a study of monozygotic twins with inflammatory bowel disease. TCRdb reprocessed the 5' RACE reads and keeps a single row for each CDR3 protein, giving no DNA. The ten most abundant clones cover 5% to 6% of a sample with about 300,000 distinct CDR3 sequences. What was sequenced was blood. The receptors were sampled from a human donor with ulcerative colitis or Crohn's disease, or a healthy co-twin of an affected twin (not recorded which).

V and J are TRBV7-2 and TRBJ1-2. This CDR3 has 14 amino acids. Germline CDR1 is SGHTA and CDR2 is FQGNSA. CDR3 in amino acids: CASSRSWTEEGYTF.

The CDR3 loop reads CASMASSYNSPLHF. The V gene is TRBV27, the J gene TRBJ1-6. This CDR3 region has 14 residues. Germline CDR1 MNHEY, CDR2 SMNVEV (reference sequence).

The chain is built from TRBV6-2 or TRBV6-3 and TRBJ2-1; absent DNA, TCRdb's TRBD2 call cannot be checked. The length of the CDR3 is 17 residues. The germline V gene has CDR1 MNHEY and CDR2 SVGEGT. Here the CDR3 reads CASSYSNLAGGNNEQFF.

The V gene is TRBV19, the J gene TRBJ2-3; absent DNA, TCRdb's TRBD1 call cannot be checked. The CDR3 is 15 residues long. Germline values: CDR1 LNHDA, CDR2 SQIVND (reference sequence). CDR3 loop: CASSPRTESTDTQYF.

V gene TRBV4-3 combines with J gene TRBJ2-3; the TCRdb D gene call, TRBD2, has no DNA to confirm it. The length of the CDR3 is 15 residues. CDR1 is LGHNA and CDR2 is YSLEER in the germline V gene. Here the CDR3 reads CASSQEGTGGSTQYF.

The rearrangement joins TRBV6-1 to TRBJ2-1; the TCRdb D gene call, TRBD2, has no DNA to confirm it. Per the germline V gene, CDR1 is MNHNS and CDR2 is SASEGT. The CDR3 has 14 residues. The CDR3 is CASTLAGGPNEQFF.

The chain carries TRBV9 and TRBJ2-3. CDR3 length: 12 residues. Per germline, CDR1 SGDLS and CDR2 YYNGEE. CDR3 protein: CASSVNSDTQYF.

V usage is TRBV7-2 and J usage is TRBJ2-3. The CDR3 spans 16 residues. Looked up from germline, CDR1 is SGHTA and CDR2 is FQGNSA. The CDR3 sequence: CASSLAASASTDTQYF.

V is TRBV3-1 and J is TRBJ2-7; the D gene TCRdb calls, TRBD1, cannot be checked with no DNA. The CDR3 totals 14 residues. Germline loops: CDR1 LGHDT, CDR2 YNNKEL (reference sequence). The CDR3 loop is CASRDREVSYEQYF.

The chain recombines TRBV9 with TRBJ2-3; TCRdb selects TRBD2, and the lack of DNA leaves this call unchecked. CDR1 is SGDLS and CDR2 is YYNGEE in the germline V gene. The CDR3 runs 16 residues. The chain's CDR3 is CASSVALGGGTDTQYF.

This rearrangement joins TRBV3-1 to TRBJ1-1; TCRdb designates TRBD1, a call that cannot be tested without DNA. Germline CDR1 is LGHDT and CDR2 is YNNKEL (reference sequence). The CDR3 loop spans 14 amino acids. CDR3 sequence: CASSWTGVNTEAFF.

The CDR3 loop is CAILALRGLAGVDTQYF. This chain joins TRBV10-3 and TRBJ2-3; absent DNA, TCRdb's TRBD2 call cannot be checked. The CDR3 consists of 17 residues. The germline V gene encodes CDR1 ENHRY and CDR2 SYGVKD.

This sequence joins TRBV14 and TRBJ1-4; TCRdb indicates TRBD1, and absent DNA this call remains unverified. Per the germline V gene, CDR1 is SGHDN and CDR2 is FVKESK. The CDR3 is 13 residues long. CDR3 loop: CASSHGQGGKLFF.

The CDR3 loop reads CASTGVRGNLYEQYF. The chain is built from TRBV2 and TRBJ2-7; TCRdb calls TRBD2, which cannot be checked without DNA. Per germline, CDR1 SNHLY and CDR2 FYNNEI. The CDR3 runs 15 residues.

The V and J genes are TRBV18 and TRBJ2-4. Germline CDR1 reads KGHSH; CDR2 reads LQKENI. There are 16 residues in the CDR3. CDR3 loop: CASSTPRGLGKNIQYF.

V usage is TRBV7-2 and J usage is TRBJ2-5; no DNA is available, so the TRBD1 call from TCRdb remains unchecked. Germline CDR1 SGHTA, CDR2 FQGNSA. This CDR3 region has 16 residues. The CDR3 loop is CASSHQRDRVRETQYF.

The chain couples TRBV7-9 to TRBJ2-1; TCRdb selects TRBD2, and the lack of DNA leaves this call unchecked. CDR3 length: 13 residues. CDR1 and CDR2 (germline): SEHNR, FQNEAQ (reference sequence). The CDR3: CASSLEGAGEQFF. The entire variable domain, with the rest obtained from reference TRBV7-9 and TRBJ2-1, is as follows: DTGVSQNPRHKITKRGQNVTFRCDPISEHNRLYWYRQTLGQGPEFLTYFQNEAQLEKSRLLSDRFSAERPKGSFSTLEIQRTEQGDSAMYLCASSLEGAGEQFFGPGTRLTVL.

The chain employs TRBV18 and TRBJ1-1. Germline-derived CDR1 and CDR2 are KGHSH and LQKENI. The CDR3 extends over 15 amino acids. CDR3 sequence reads: CASSAALAGNTEAFF. Filled out from reference TRBV18 and TRBJ1-1, the complete variable domain reads NAGVMQNPRHLVRRRGQEARLRCSPMKGHSHVYWYRQLPEEGLKFMVYLQKENIIDESGMPKERFSAEFPKEGPSILRIQQVVRGDSAAYFCASSAALAGNTEAFFGQGTRLTVV.

The chain is built from TRBV20-1 and TRBJ2-3. The CDR3 has 13 residues. Germline V gene sequence: CDR1 DFQATT, CDR2 SNEGSKA (reference sequence). The CDR3 sequence is CSARDLSTDTQYF.

The rearrangement uses TRBV7-2 and TRBJ2-3; TCRdb picks TRBD2, but there is no DNA to check that call. The germline CDR1 and CDR2 sequences are SGHTA and FQGNSA. This CDR3 is 16 amino acids long. The CDR3 sequence is CASSSNLAGPTDTQYF.

The chain recombines TRBV6-2 or TRBV6-3 with TRBJ2-1. The germline V gene has CDR1 MNHEY and CDR2 SVGEGT. The CDR3 runs to 12 residues. The CDR3 sequence: CASSYSSDEQFF.

This rearrangement joins TRBV30 to TRBJ2-1; without DNA, the TCRdb call of TRBD1 cannot be checked. The germline gives CDR1 GTSNPN, CDR2 SVGIG (reference sequence). The CDR3 covers 14 residues. CDR3 protein: CAWSRSGGYNEQFF.

The V call is TRBV6-2 or TRBV6-3, the J call TRBJ1-2; the D call of TRBD1 rests on TCRdb alone, since no DNA is present to check it. CDR1 and CDR2 from the germline V gene are MNHEY and SVGEGT. The CDR3 covers 13 residues. The CDR3 spells CASSIPQGRGYTF.

V and J are TRBV5-1 and TRBJ2-7; TCRdb's D call, TRBD2, is unchecked because there is no DNA. Germline V lookup: CDR1 SGHRS, CDR2 YFSETQ. The CDR3 spans 16 residues. The CDR3 is CASSAKGLAGGYEQYF.

The chain has TRBV2 and TRBJ1-6. Germline-derived CDR1 and CDR2 are SNHLY and FYNNEI. The CDR3 has 14 residues. The CDR3 region is CASSEQNNNSPLHF.

The V call is TRBV10-3, the J call TRBJ2-1; absent DNA, TCRdb's TRBD2 call cannot be checked. This CDR3 has 12 residues. Germline CDR1 ENHRY, CDR2 SYGVKD. The CDR3: CAIKGPLEEQFF.

V and J are TRBV3-1 and TRBJ2-3; TCRdb's D gene call, TRBD2, goes unchecked for lack of DNA. This CDR3 has 15 amino acids. Per germline, CDR1 LGHDT and CDR2 YNNKEL (reference sequence). CDR3 region: CASGPGLTSTDTQYF.